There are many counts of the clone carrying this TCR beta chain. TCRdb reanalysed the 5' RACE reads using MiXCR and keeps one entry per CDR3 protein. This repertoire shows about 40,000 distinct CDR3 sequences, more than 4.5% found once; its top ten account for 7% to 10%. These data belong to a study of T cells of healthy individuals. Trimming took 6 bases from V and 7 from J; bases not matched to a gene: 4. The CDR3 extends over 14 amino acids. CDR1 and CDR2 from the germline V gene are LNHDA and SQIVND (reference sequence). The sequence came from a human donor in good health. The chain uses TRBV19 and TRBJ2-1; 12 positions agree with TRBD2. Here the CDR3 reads CASSLAGGPNEQFF. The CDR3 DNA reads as TGTGCCAGTAGCCTAGCGGGGGGGCCGAATGAGCAGTTCTTC.